The source of this T cell receptor (beta chain) is a study of T cells in Graves' hyperthyroidism and ophthalmopathy. The diagnostic basis comprised clinical symptoms, serum thyroxine and TRAb, thyroid ultrasound and orbital computed tomography. It was RNA transcripts that yielded the amplified TCR beta CDR3 regions. When the TCR CDR3 underwent first-round RT-PCR, the HTBI primer set was used. TCRdb itself ran the multiplex PCR reads through MiXCR, one entry per CDR3 protein. This sample yields 270,000 or so distinct CDR3 sequences, of which 20% to 30% are seen a single time; roughly a quarter belongs to the top ten. V trimming: 2 bases; J trimming: 2 bases; junction bases outside the gene matches: 6. The germline CDR1 and CDR2 sequences are MNHNS and SASEGT. The CDR3 consists of 17 residues. Study conclusions and caveats: The majority of expanded thyroid clonotypes above 0.001 also appeared in blood.

Of note for this clonotype: What it binds is not known.

Source material: blood. This clonotype originated in a middle-aged man with Graves' hyperthyroidism that later progressed to Graves' ophthalmopathy. V is TRBV6-1 and J is TRBJ2-5; TRBD2 agrees at 12 bases. CDR3 sequence (DNA): TGTGCCAGCAGTGAATGGCTAGCGGGAGGGCAACAAGAGACCCAGTACTTC. Residues: CASSEWLAGGQQETQYF.